These T cell receptor beta chains were read from a single sample in a study of T cell responses to AZD1222 COVID-19 vaccine. Produced via immunoSEQ multiplex PCR; TCRdb's table is partial and in-frame only. Found here are about 86,000 clones, about nine tenths of them singletons; the top ten hold less than 8.5%. The material was peripheral blood, obtained 28 days after the second AZD1222 dose. These TCRs come from an adult who received the AZD1222 COVID-19 vaccine. Both conserved end residues are part of each CDR3. D genes are given only for firm matches. Clone size appears in some rows only: once, few, many, or a class for an expanded clone.

J: TRBJ1-4
D: -
V: TRBV30
size: -
CDR3: CAWSVRLNEKLFF
DNA: TGTGCCTGGAGTGTACGCTTAAATGAAAAACTGTTTTTT

J: TRBJ2-7
D: -
V: TRBV27
size: -
CDR3: CASSWGGNSYEQYF
DNA: TGTGCCAGCAGTTGGGGCGGGAACTCCTACGAGCAGTACTTC

J: TRBJ1-6
D: TRBD1
V: TRBV28
size: -
CDR3: CASGQGTFFYNSPLHF
DNA: TGTGCCAGCGGACAGGGGACCTTTTTTTATAATTCACCCCTCCACTTT

J: TRBJ1-2
D: TRBD1
V: TRBV5-6
size: -
CDR3: CASSSGTGDLDGYTF
DNA: TGTGCCAGCAGCTCCGGGACAGGGGACCTGGATGGCTACACCTTC

J: TRBJ2-4
D: TRBD2
V: TRBV7-2
size: -
CDR3: CASSFRGGGNIQYF
DNA: TGTGCCAGCAGCTTCAGAGGCGGGGGAAACATTCAGTACTTC

J: TRBJ2-7
D: -
V: TRBV28
size: -
CDR3: CASSLINTAQYF
DNA: TGTGCCAGCAGTTTAATAAATACGGCGCAGTACTTC

J: TRBJ1-6
D: -
V: TRBV7-6
size: once
CDR3: CASSKGSYNSPLHF
DNA: TGTGCCAGCAGCAAGGGCTCCTATAATTCACCCCTCCACTTT

J: TRBJ2-3
D: -
V: TRBV12-3/TRBV12-4
size: -
CDR3: CASSFGTDTQYF
DNA: TGTGCCAGCAGTTTTGGCACAGATACGCAGTATTTT

J: TRBJ2-1
D: TRBD2
V: TRBV5-4
size: -
CDR3: CASTSGLANYNEQFF
DNA: TGTGCCAGCACCTCCGGACTAGCGAACTACAATGAGCAGTTCTTC

J: TRBJ1-4
D: -
V: TRBV5-1
size: -
CDR3: CATKTGTSNEKLFF
DNA: TGCGCCACCAAAACCGGGACGTCTAATGAAAAACTGTTTTTT

J: TRBJ2-3
D: TRBD2
V: TRBV6-2/TRBV6-3
size: -
CDR3: CASSYSPSGIDTDTQYF
DNA: TGTGCCAGCAGTTACTCGCCTAGCGGGATCGACACAGATACGCAGTATTTT

J: TRBJ2-2
D: -
V: TRBV6-5
size: -
CDR3: CASSYIDSGRELFF
DNA: TGTGCCAGCAGTTACATAGACTCGGGTCGGGAGCTGTTTTTT

J: TRBJ1-6
D: -
V: TRBV11-2
size: -
CDR3: CASSLERPNSPLHF
DNA: TGTGCCAGCAGCTTAGAACGACCAAATTCACCCCTCCACTTT

J: TRBJ1-5
D: -
V: TRBV27
size: -
CDR3: CASSLRVGAIQPQHF
DNA: TGTGCCAGCAGTTTACGGGTGGGTGCAATCCAGCCCCAGCATTTT